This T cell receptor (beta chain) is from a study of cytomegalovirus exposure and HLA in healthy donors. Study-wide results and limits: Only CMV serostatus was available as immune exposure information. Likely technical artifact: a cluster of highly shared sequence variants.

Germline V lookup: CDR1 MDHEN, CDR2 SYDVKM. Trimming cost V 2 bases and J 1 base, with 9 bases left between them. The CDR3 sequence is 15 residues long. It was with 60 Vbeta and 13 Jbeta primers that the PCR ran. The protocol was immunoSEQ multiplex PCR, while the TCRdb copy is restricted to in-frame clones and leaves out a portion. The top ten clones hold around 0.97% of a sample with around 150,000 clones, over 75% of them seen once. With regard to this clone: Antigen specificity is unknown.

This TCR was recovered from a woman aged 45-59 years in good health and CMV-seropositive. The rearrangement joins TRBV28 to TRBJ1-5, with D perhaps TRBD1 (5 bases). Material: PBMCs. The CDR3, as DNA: TGTGCCAGCAGTTTAAGCGGGGCAAGCAATCAGCCCCAGCATTTT. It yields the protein CASSLSGASNQPQHF.